This T cell receptor (beta chain) was identified in a study of shared clonotypes between healthy human individuals. The study, taken as a whole, reports: The expectation was that sequencing depth would affect clonotype sharing among donors. Larger estimated richness was generally recorded for naive subsets relative to memory subsets.

Replicate sorted-subset PCRs were loaded with around 0.2 ug DNA, about 28,000 T cell genomes. TCRdb keeps only in-frame clones here, not all; method: immunoSEQ multiplex PCR. The table includes about 680,000 clones, about three quarters detected once. V gave up 6 bases and J gave up 6 bases; unmatched junction bases: 6. This CDR3 is built from 14 residues. The germline CDR1 and CDR2 sequences are MNHNY and SVGAGI (reference sequence). Turning to this clone: What it recognizes is unknown.

HIV-negative, healthy adults without recent acute infections or vaccinations were the donors. Sequences were obtained from memory CD4+ T cells sorted from blood. Stated subset: CD45RA-negative fraction. The source of this sequence is a woman under 40 in good health. J is TRBJ2-7 and V is TRBV6-6; the match to TRBD2 covers 12 bases. The DNA of the CDR3 is TGTGCCAGCAGGCTAGCGGGAGGGCCGAGCGAGCAGTACTTC. Encoded protein: CASRLAGGPSEQYF.